Listed below are T cell receptor beta chains from one sample, sequenced in a study of shared clonotypes between healthy human individuals. Method: immunoSEQ multiplex PCR; TCRdb's copy keeps in-frame clones and lacks some. The sample shows about 480,000 clones, about 79% of them seen only once. Specimen: PBMCs. These receptors were taken from a woman aged 40-49 years in good health. Some clones in this sample may be carry-over from other donors' samples. CDR3s include the opening cysteine and the closing phenylalanine or tryptophan. D genes are given only for firm matches. Clone size appears in some rows only: once, few, many, or a class for an expanded clone.

CDR3 DNA: TGTGCCAGCAGCTTTAGCGGGATTGACTCACCCCTCCACTTT; CDR3 protein: CASSFSGIDSPLHF; clone size: .; CDR3 length: 14; J gene: TRBJ1-6; D gene: .; V gene: TRBV7-8
CDR3 DNA: TGTGCCTGGAGTGTACAGCTAGACTACAATGAGCAGTTCTTC; CDR3 protein: CAWSVQLDYNEQFF; clone size: .; CDR3 length: 14; J gene: TRBJ2-1; D gene: .; V gene: TRBV30
CDR3 DNA: TGTGCCAGCAGTTTCGACAGCCAGCCCCAGCATTTT; CDR3 protein: CASSFDSQPQHF; clone size: .; CDR3 length: 12; J gene: TRBJ1-5; D gene: .; V gene: TRBV28
CDR3 DNA: TGTGCCACCCAAGGGGGCTTGGGAGATACGCAGTATTTT; CDR3 protein: CATQGGLGDTQYF; clone size: .; CDR3 length: 13; J gene: TRBJ2-3; D gene: TRBD1; V gene: TRBV6-6
CDR3 DNA: TGTGCCAGCTCATCCTCCGGGACAGCAGGCACAGATACGCAGTATTTT; CDR3 protein: CASSSSGTAGTDTQYF; clone size: .; CDR3 length: 16; J gene: TRBJ2-3; D gene: TRBD1; V gene: TRBV18
CDR3 DNA: TGTGCCAGCAGTGACATCAGCGGGAGCGGGAATGAGCAGTTCTTC; CDR3 protein: CASSDISGSGNEQFF; clone size: .; CDR3 length: 15; J gene: TRBJ2-1; D gene: TRBD2; V gene: TRBV6-4
CDR3 DNA: TGTGCCAGCAGCCGTGGGTCGGGGGTTGGCTCCTACAATGAGCAGTTCTTC; CDR3 protein: CASSRGSGVGSYNEQFF; clone size: .; CDR3 length: 17; J gene: TRBJ2-1; D gene: .; V gene: TRBV11-3
CDR3 DNA: TGTGCCATCAAGGCTGGGACAGGGGAGTACGAGCAGTACTTC; CDR3 protein: CAIKAGTGEYEQYF; clone size: .; CDR3 length: 14; J gene: TRBJ2-7; D gene: TRBD1; V gene: TRBV10-3
CDR3 DNA: TGTGCCAGCAGTGAACTCGGGACAGGGGGAAGGTTAGCGCAGTATTTT; CDR3 protein: CASSELGTGGRLAQYF; clone size: .; CDR3 length: 16; J gene: TRBJ2-3; D gene: TRBD1; V gene: TRBV28
CDR3 DNA: TGTGCCTGGGCGGAAGGGAGTACGCAGTATTTT; CDR3 protein: CAWAEGSTQYF; clone size: .; CDR3 length: 11; J gene: TRBJ2-3; D gene: .; V gene: TRBV30
CDR3 DNA: TGTGCCAGCAGCTCCGGGATCGAGGCAGCCAAAAACATTCAGTACTTC; CDR3 protein: CASSSGIEAAKNIQYF; clone size: .; CDR3 length: 16; J gene: TRBJ2-4; D gene: .; V gene: TRBV5-4
CDR3 DNA: TGCGCCAGCAGCCAAGATCTAGGCTTCGTTTTTACCTTC; CDR3 protein: CASSQDLGFVFTF; clone size: .; CDR3 length: 13; J gene: TRBJ1-2; D gene: .; V gene: TRBV4-3
CDR3 DNA: TGCGCCAGCAGCTCCCTTCAGGGGGCCCAAGAGACCCAGTACTTC; CDR3 protein: CASSSLQGAQETQYF; clone size: many; CDR3 length: 15; J gene: TRBJ2-5; D gene: TRBD1; V gene: TRBV5-1
CDR3 DNA: TGTGCCAGCAGGGGGACTAGCCAGCGGGGGGAGCAGTACTTC; CDR3 protein: CASRGTSQRGEQYF; clone size: .; CDR3 length: 14; J gene: TRBJ2-7; D gene: TRBD2; V gene: TRBV27
CDR3 DNA: TGTGCCATCAGGGCAGGGACAGGGGCCTACAATGAGCAGTTCTTC; CDR3 protein: CAIRAGTGAYNEQFF; clone size: few; CDR3 length: 15; J gene: TRBJ2-1; D gene: TRBD1; V gene: TRBV10-3
CDR3 DNA: TGCGCCAGCAGCTGGACTAGCGGGACCGACGAGCAGTACTTC; CDR3 protein: CASSWTSGTDEQYF; clone size: .; CDR3 length: 14; J gene: TRBJ2-7; D gene: TRBD2; V gene: TRBV5-1
CDR3 DNA: TGCGCCAGCAGCTTTCAGGGAAGCGATGAAAAACTGTTTTTT; CDR3 protein: CASSFQGSDEKLFF; clone size: few; CDR3 length: 14; J gene: TRBJ1-4; D gene: .; V gene: TRBV5-1
CDR3 DNA: TGTGCCAGCAGCCCGGGACTAGCGGGAGCAGATACGCAGTATTTT; CDR3 protein: CASSPGLAGADTQYF; clone size: .; CDR3 length: 15; J gene: TRBJ2-3; D gene: TRBD2; V gene: TRBV7-9
CDR3 DNA: TGTGCCAGCAGAAGACAGGAGTTGGGGAATACGCAGTATTTT; CDR3 protein: CASRRQELGNTQYF; clone size: .; CDR3 length: 14; J gene: TRBJ2-3; D gene: .; V gene: TRBV28
CDR3 DNA: TGTGCCAGCACCCCGGTGGCAAGAGAGACCCAGTACTTC; CDR3 protein: CASTPVARETQYF; clone size: many; CDR3 length: 13; J gene: TRBJ2-5; D gene: .; V gene: TRBV7-9
CDR3 DNA: TGCGCCAGCAGCTTGGATGTGACTCCTCCCTACGAGCAGTACTTC; CDR3 protein: CASSLDVTPPYEQYF; clone size: .; CDR3 length: 15; J gene: TRBJ2-7; D gene: .; V gene: TRBV5-1
CDR3 DNA: TGTGCCAGCAGTCCCCGTTTGGGTTTCGAAGAGACCCAGTACTTC; CDR3 protein: CASSPRLGFEETQYF; clone size: .; CDR3 length: 15; J gene: TRBJ2-5; D gene: .; V gene: TRBV27
CDR3 DNA: TGTGCCAGCAGATACTGGACAGGGGGCGGCTATGGCTACACCTTC; CDR3 protein: CASRYWTGGGYGYTF; clone size: .; CDR3 length: 15; J gene: TRBJ1-2; D gene: TRBD1; V gene: TRBV6-6
CDR3 DNA: TGCGCCAGCAGCTTGGAAGGTAAAAACTATGGCTACACCTTC; CDR3 protein: CASSLEGKNYGYTF; clone size: .; CDR3 length: 14; J gene: TRBJ1-2; D gene: .; V gene: TRBV5-1
CDR3 DNA: TGTGCCAGCAGCCCTATAAGCTCTGGGGCCAACGTCCTGACTTTC; CDR3 protein: CASSPISSGANVLTF; clone size: .; CDR3 length: 15; J gene: TRBJ2-6; D gene: .; V gene: TRBV7-2
CDR3 DNA: TGTGCCACCAGCAGAGGTTACACTGAAGCTTTCTTT; CDR3 protein: CATSRGYTEAFF; clone size: .; CDR3 length: 12; J gene: TRBJ1-1; D gene: .; V gene: TRBV15
CDR3 DNA: TGTGCCATCAGTGCAGGGGGGAGAGGCCAGCCCCAGCATTTT; CDR3 protein: CAISAGGRGQPQHF; clone size: .; CDR3 length: 14; J gene: TRBJ1-5; D gene: TRBD1; V gene: TRBV10-3
CDR3 DNA: TGTGCCAGCAGCTTGGGGGGGACTGAAAAACTGTTTTTT; CDR3 protein: CASSLGGTEKLFF; clone size: .; CDR3 length: 13; J gene: TRBJ1-4; D gene: .; V gene: TRBV5-6
CDR3 DNA: TGTGCCAGCTCACCCGGACTAGCGGGAGGGCCGGAGCAGTACTTC; CDR3 protein: CASSPGLAGGPEQYF; clone size: few; CDR3 length: 15; J gene: TRBJ2-7; D gene: TRBD2; V gene: TRBV18
CDR3 DNA: TGTGCCAGCAGCCAGAACTACGGGAGCGAGCAGTACTTC; CDR3 protein: CASSQNYGSEQYF; clone size: .; CDR3 length: 13; J gene: TRBJ2-7; D gene: .; V gene: TRBV11-3
CDR3 DNA: TGTGCCAGCAGCCAAGATTGGGGGCCCCCATATTTC; CDR3 protein: CASSQDWGPPYF; clone size: .; CDR3 length: 12; J gene: TRBJ2-7; D gene: .; V gene: TRBV14
CDR3 DNA: TGTGCCAGCAGTTACGGAGCGGGAGCTTCTCTCGAGCAGTACTTC; CDR3 protein: CASSYGAGASLEQYF; clone size: once; CDR3 length: 15; J gene: TRBJ2-7; D gene: TRBD2; V gene: TRBV6-6
CDR3 DNA: TGTGCCAGCAGCTTGGGACTAGCGGGAAGAAGCTCTGGGGCCAACGTCCTGACTTTC; CDR3 protein: CASSLGLAGRSSGANVLTF; clone size: .; CDR3 length: 19; J gene: TRBJ2-6; D gene: TRBD2; V gene: TRBV5-4
CDR3 DNA: TGTGCCTACTCAACTCGCGCAGATACGCAGTATTTT; CDR3 protein: CAYSTRADTQYF; clone size: .; CDR3 length: 12; J gene: TRBJ2-3; D gene: .; V gene: TRBV2
CDR3 DNA: TGTGCCAGCAGCCCTTTGGCTAGCGGGAGGGCTAATGAGCAGTTCTTC; CDR3 protein: CASSPLASGRANEQFF; clone size: .; CDR3 length: 16; J gene: TRBJ2-1; D gene: TRBD2; V gene: TRBV7-2
CDR3 DNA: TGCGCCAGCAGCTTGACCCCGGGACAGAGCTCTGGAAACACCATATATTTT; CDR3 protein: CASSLTPGQSSGNTIYF; clone size: few; CDR3 length: 17; J gene: TRBJ1-3; D gene: TRBD1; V gene: TRBV5-1
CDR3 DNA: TGCGCCAGCAGCTTGGGATTGGGCACAGAGACCCAGTACTTC; CDR3 protein: CASSLGLGTETQYF; clone size: .; CDR3 length: 14; J gene: TRBJ2-5; D gene: .; V gene: TRBV5-1
CDR3 DNA: TGTGCCAGCAGTAGATCCGGGACAGGGGAAGGGGGTAATGAAAAACTGTTTTTT; CDR3 protein: CASSRSGTGEGGNEKLFF; clone size: .; CDR3 length: 18; J gene: TRBJ1-4; D gene: TRBD1; V gene: TRBV2
CDR3 DNA: TGTGCCAGCAGCGTAGAAATAGGACAGGGTTACAATGAGCAGTTCTTC; CDR3 protein: CASSVEIGQGYNEQFF; clone size: .; CDR3 length: 16; J gene: TRBJ2-1; D gene: TRBD1; V gene: TRBV9
CDR3 DNA: TGTGCCAGCAGTCCGACAGGGTTGAGACTAGCGCCAGATACGCAGTATTTT; CDR3 protein: CASSPTGLRLAPDTQYF; clone size: .; CDR3 length: 17; J gene: TRBJ2-3; D gene: .; V gene: TRBV6-4
CDR3 DNA: TGTGCCAGCAGCTTGGGTGGCGTGTATACGCAGTATTTT; CDR3 protein: CASSLGGVYTQYF; clone size: .; CDR3 length: 13; J gene: TRBJ2-3; D gene: .; V gene: TRBV5-4
CDR3 DNA: TGTGCCAGCAGCCGACAGGGGCTCTACAATGAGCAGTTCTTC; CDR3 protein: CASSRQGLYNEQFF; clone size: .; CDR3 length: 14; J gene: TRBJ2-1; D gene: TRBD1; V gene: TRBV28
CDR3 DNA: TGTGCCAGCAGCGTAGACGGGGGGTCTGGAAACACCATATATTTT; CDR3 protein: CASSVDGGSGNTIYF; clone size: .; CDR3 length: 15; J gene: TRBJ1-3; D gene: .; V gene: TRBV9
CDR3 DNA: TGTGCCAGCAGTTTCGGGCTAGCGGGAGGAAATGAGCAGTTCTTC; CDR3 protein: CASSFGLAGGNEQFF; clone size: .; CDR3 length: 15; J gene: TRBJ2-1; D gene: TRBD2; V gene: TRBV28
CDR3 DNA: TGTGCCAGTAGTACAACTAGCGGGATAAACGGGGAGCTGTTTTTT; CDR3 protein: CASSTTSGINGELFF; clone size: .; CDR3 length: 15; J gene: TRBJ2-2; D gene: TRBD2; V gene: TRBV19
CDR3 DNA: TGTGCCAGCAGTCCTAGCGGGAGTTCATATACGCAGTATTTT; CDR3 protein: CASSPSGSSYTQYF; clone size: few; CDR3 length: 14; J gene: TRBJ2-3; D gene: TRBD2; V gene: TRBV7-6
CDR3 DNA: TGTGCCAGCAGTGAAGTTGGTGTGGGGACAACTAAAGAGACCCAGTACTTC; CDR3 protein: CASSEVGVGTTKETQYF; clone size: .; CDR3 length: 17; J gene: TRBJ2-5; D gene: .; V gene: TRBV6-1
CDR3 DNA: TGTGCCAGTAGTATTTTAGCTAGCGGGAGCTCCTACGAGCAGTACTTC; CDR3 protein: CASSILASGSSYEQYF; clone size: once; CDR3 length: 16; J gene: TRBJ2-7; D gene: TRBD2; V gene: TRBV19
CDR3 DNA: TGTGCCAGCAGTTTCCACGGGACAGAGGGTGAAGCTTTCTTT; CDR3 protein: CASSFHGTEGEAFF; clone size: .; CDR3 length: 14; J gene: TRBJ1-1; D gene: TRBD1; V gene: TRBV27
CDR3 DNA: TGTGCCAGCAGACGACAGTCTTATGGCTACACCTTC; CDR3 protein: CASRRQSYGYTF; clone size: .; CDR3 length: 12; J gene: TRBJ1-2; D gene: .; V gene: TRBV2
CDR3 DNA: TGTGCCATAACTGGACTAGCAGATACGCAGTATTTT; CDR3 protein: CAITGLADTQYF; clone size: .; CDR3 length: 12; J gene: TRBJ2-3; D gene: TRBD2; V gene: TRBV30
CDR3 DNA: TGTGCCAGCAGCTTACGGGACAGGGGGCAAAGGCAGCCCCAGCATTTT; CDR3 protein: CASSLRDRGQRQPQHF; clone size: .; CDR3 length: 16; J gene: TRBJ1-5; D gene: TRBD1; V gene: TRBV7-8
CDR3 DNA: TGTGCCAGCAGCTCCCCTCCTAGCGGAGGTTCCCTTGACGAGCAGTACTTC; CDR3 protein: CASSSPPSGGSLDEQYF; clone size: .; CDR3 length: 17; J gene: TRBJ2-7; D gene: TRBD2; V gene: TRBV7-9
CDR3 DNA: TGTGCCAGCAGCCCCACAGGGTATTACTATGGCTACACCTTC; CDR3 protein: CASSPTGYYYGYTF; clone size: .; CDR3 length: 14; J gene: TRBJ1-2; D gene: .; V gene: TRBV9
CDR3 DNA: TGTGCCAGCAGCCTCCGGGGCTCCTACGAGCAGTACTTC; CDR3 protein: CASSLRGSYEQYF; clone size: .; CDR3 length: 13; J gene: TRBJ2-7; D gene: .; V gene: TRBV7-9
CDR3 DNA: TGCGCCAGCAGCTTCATAGGACTAGCGGGACTCGGAGGGGCCAACGTCCTGACTTTC; CDR3 protein: CASSFIGLAGLGGANVLTF; clone size: .; CDR3 length: 19; J gene: TRBJ2-6; D gene: TRBD2; V gene: TRBV5-1
CDR3 DNA: TGTGCCAGCAGTGGGGGGAGCTCCTACAATGAGCAGTTCTTC; CDR3 protein: CASSGGSSYNEQFF; clone size: .; CDR3 length: 14; J gene: TRBJ2-1; D gene: .; V gene: TRBV28
CDR3 DNA: TGTGCCAGTACCCCTTCTTATGGCACTGAAGCTTTCTTT; CDR3 protein: CASTPSYGTEAFF; clone size: .; CDR3 length: 13; J gene: TRBJ1-1; D gene: .; V gene: TRBV19
CDR3 DNA: TGTGCCAGCAGTTTAGGGTACAGGTTCTATGGCTACACCTTC; CDR3 protein: CASSLGYRFYGYTF; clone size: .; CDR3 length: 14; J gene: TRBJ1-2; D gene: .; V gene: TRBV28
CDR3 DNA: TGTGCCAGCAGTGGTTTAGCGGGAGAGACCCAGTACTTC; CDR3 protein: CASSGLAGETQYF; clone size: .; CDR3 length: 13; J gene: TRBJ2-5; D gene: TRBD2; V gene: TRBV2